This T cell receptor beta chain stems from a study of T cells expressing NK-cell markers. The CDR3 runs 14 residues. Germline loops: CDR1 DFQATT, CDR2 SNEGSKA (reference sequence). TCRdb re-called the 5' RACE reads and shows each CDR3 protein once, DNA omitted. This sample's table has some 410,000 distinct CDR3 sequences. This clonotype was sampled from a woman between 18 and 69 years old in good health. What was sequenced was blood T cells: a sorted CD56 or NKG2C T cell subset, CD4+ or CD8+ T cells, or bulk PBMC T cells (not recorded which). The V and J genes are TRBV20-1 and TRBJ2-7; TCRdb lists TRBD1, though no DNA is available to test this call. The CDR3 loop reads CSAPPRETLYEQYF.